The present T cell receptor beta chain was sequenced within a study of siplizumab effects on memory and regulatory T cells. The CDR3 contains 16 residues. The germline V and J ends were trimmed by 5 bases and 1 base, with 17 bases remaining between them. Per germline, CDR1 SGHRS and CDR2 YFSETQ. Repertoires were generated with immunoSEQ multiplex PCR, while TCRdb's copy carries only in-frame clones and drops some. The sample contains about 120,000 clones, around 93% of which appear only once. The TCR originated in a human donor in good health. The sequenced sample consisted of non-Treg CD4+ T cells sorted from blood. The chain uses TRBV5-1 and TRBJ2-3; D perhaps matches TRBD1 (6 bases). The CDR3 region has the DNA TGCGCCAGCAGTCGGCCCCAGGGGTCAGGCACAGATACGCAGTATTTT. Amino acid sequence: CASSRPQGSGTDTQYF.